The clone carrying this T cell receptor beta chain was found a few times. The sample originates from a study of low-dose radiotherapy and immunotherapy resistance in tumors. Study in general: A total of 6.5 Gy was given to Cohort 1 as 0.5 Gy per fraction every 2 weeks.

Every donor was treated with nivolumab, ipilimumab, aspirin, low-dose cyclophosphamide and also low-dose radiotherapy. Qualifying patients carried advanced solid tumors devoid of tumor-infiltrating lymphocytes. TRAV and TRBV primers primed cDNA for both TCRalpha and TCRbeta. TCR amplification ran 15 to 25 PCR cycles using constant-region and V-primer adapter primers. Each CDR3 protein gets one entry after TCRdb re-called the reads with MiXCR. Seen here are 7,300 or so distinct CDR3 sequences, 61% observed once, and the top ten hold roughly 8.9%. Germline V gene lookup returns CDR1 MDHEN and CDR2 SYDVKM. The CDR3 extends over 11 amino acids. Trimming left V 11 bases short and J 6 bases short, with 13 bases between.

The chain has TRBV28 and TRBJ1-2; D gene ambiguous. This clonotype originated in a human donor with advanced metastatic prostate, ovarian, gallbladder or colorectal cancer (not recorded which). This table probably holds off-target reads from a library built for another chain. In DNA form, the CDR3 reads TGTGCCCACGAGGGAGCAAATGGCTACACCTTC. The encoded protein is CAHEGANGYTF.